This entry describes one TCR beta chain. This clonotype came up many times. Its antigen has not been determined. No much larger clone is present one base from it, and per-base qualities are unavailable. This entry is derived from a study of T cells in Graves' hyperthyroidism and ophthalmopathy (dated by TCRdb to about 2019). With regard to the full study: Peripheral blood samples were taken at initial diagnosis, before any treatment was given. An independent validation cohort of 18 to 20 hyperthyroidism patients and some 15 patients who later progressed to ophthalmopathy tested prospective prediction of ophthalmopathy. Thyroid tissue and blood T-cell repertoires from about 6 Graves' hyperthyroidism patients were also compared in the study. A discovery cohort of 95 to 100 patients, 43 with Graves' ophthalmopathy and approximately 55 with stable Graves' hyperthyroidism, was used to find distinguishing TCR V-J signatures. The roughly 90 discovery patients were divided at random into training and test sets in a 7:3 ratio. Once sampling was done, hyperthyroidism patients were given methimazole at a starting dose of 30 mg daily, whereas ophthalmopathy patients were given high-dose intravenous methylprednisolone. TCR Vbeta CDR3 sequencing of some 140 peripheral blood samples (approximately 44 ophthalmopathy, about 74 hyperthyroidism and around 17 progressor patients) is reported in the paper. The investigation overall reported the following: In validation, the model predicted progression to ophthalmopathy with 55% to 71% sensitivity and 72% to 75% specificity, a median of about 6.7 months before onset. Most expanded thyroid clonotypes (frequency above 0.001) were also detected in blood, suggesting blood repertoires may reflect thyroid immune responses. Sample size was not statistically predetermined, and blinding of investigators to group allocation was not performed. A model built on a 13 V-J signature distinguished ophthalmopathy from stable hyperthyroidism, reaching approximately 89% sensitivity and about 81% specificity in cross-validation and 80%/75% in testing.

Per the germline V gene, MDHEN is the CDR1 and SYDVKM is the CDR2. V is clipped by 5 bases and J by 7 bases, and the sequence between their germline boundaries is 17 bases long. From the cysteine through the phenylalanine, the CDR3 covers 14 amino acids. Of the read, only the CDR3 DNA is kept; its 42 bases are in frame from base 1. The TCR beta CDR3 regions were amplified from RNA transcripts. For the first round of RT-PCR on the TCR CDR3, the HTBI primer set was used together with the Qiagen OneStep RT-PCR kit. Libraries were constructed in a second round of multiplex PCR, after which size selection and purification were performed. Sequencing of the libraries was done on an Illumina HiSeq2000 using paired-end 100 bp reads. In the original analysis: SOAPnuke was used to process the raw data, with reads discarded if the reads contained adapters or uncalled bases, had a mean Phred below 15, or lacked an exact constant-primer or identifier match. COPE v1.2.5 was used to merge the high-quality paired reads, and each unique nucleotide sequence was defined as a clonotype. MiTCR v1.1 was used to align clonotypes to the IMGT TRBV, TRBD and TRBJ reference segments. Only V-J combinations with frequency above 0.0001, covering 99% to 99.2% of repertoires, were analysed. A TCS score was defined as the ratio between F50 (clonal expansion) and ExV (chaos), using BLOSUM62-based TCRdist between CDR3 peptides within each V-J. Welch's t-statistics and random forest reduced fewer than 600 V-J features to about 13, which were used in a naive Bayes classifier (R e1071). The raw public data were reprocessed by TCRdb itself: fastp quality trimming at Q25, MiXCR clonotype calling, in-frame beta chains only. Identical CDR3 proteins give one entry, which carries the most common genes and DNA. For this entry, the V and J calls and clone size follow TCRdb and not the study's own pipeline. The sample contains 500,000 to 600,000 distinct CDR3 sequences, around 15% of them found a single time. Around a sixth of the sample is held by the ten biggest clonotypes.

A patient counted as having stable Graves' hyperthyroidism if no progression to ophthalmopathy occurred over 18 months of follow-up. Hyperthyroidism patients were aged 18 to 65 years and newly diagnosed, with disease duration of less than 2 months. Patients with uncontrolled infections, other autoimmune diseases, pregnancy or lactation were excluded. Diagnoses were established on the basis of clinical symptoms, serum thyroxine and TRAb, thyroid ultrasound, and orbital computed tomography. PBMCs were isolated from approximately 10 ml of fresh peripheral blood by Ficoll-Paque density gradient centrifugation. Total RNA was extracted with Trizol reagent, and quality was checked on an Agilent 2100 Bioanalyzer.

The receptor's source is a woman aged 18-29 years with Graves' hyperthyroidism. Sequencing was done on a sample of blood. The chain was built from TRBV28 and TRBJ2-5; TRBD2 might be the D gene, on 6 matching bases. For the CDR3, the sequence is CASSGVWGLLTQYF. The nucleotide sequence reads TGTGCCAGCAGTGGGGTATGGGGACTTTTGACCCAGTACTTC.